The clone carrying this T cell receptor (beta chain) turned up a few times. The antigen is unknown. TCR beta CDR3 region amplification was performed from RNA transcripts. The study used the HTBI primer set for a first-round RT-PCR of the TCR CDR3. Via MiXCR, TCRdb re-called the multiplex PCR reads, giving one row per CDR3 protein. The data show 600,000 to 750,000 distinct CDR3 sequences, 17% seen once. It was 10 ml of fresh peripheral blood that supplied the PBMCs. This sample is part of a study of T cells in Graves' hyperthyroidism and ophthalmopathy. Germline CDR1 and CDR2: MDHEN and SYDVKM. The CDR3 sequence is 17 residues long. Trimming pared 4 bases from V and 4 bases from J, leaving 21 bases between. Findings of the study overall: Stable hyperthyroidism and ophthalmopathy were separated using 13 V-J signatures. The model's output predicted ophthalmopathy at a median of roughly seven months prior to onset.

The gene calls are TRBV28 and TRBJ2-3; no reliable D call. The source is a man aged 45-65 years with Graves' hyperthyroidism. The sample consisted of blood. In nucleotides, the CDR3 is TGTGCCAGCAGTTCCACCCTTGGAGAAGTTGCAGCAGATACGCAGTATTTT. It is translated as CASSSTLGEVAADTQYF.